This T cell receptor (beta chain) was sequenced in a study of T cell responses to AZD1222 COVID-19 vaccine. The table came from immunoSEQ multiplex PCR; TCRdb's copy has only in-frame clones and leaves some out. The sample includes around 160,000 clones, roughly 91% of them seen just once. This TCR came from an adult in good health. The input for sequencing was peripheral blood, taken on day 0 of AZD1222 vaccination.

Here the CDR3 reads CATSDRRQQETQYF. Written as DNA, the CDR3 is TGTGCCACCAGTGACCGCCGACAGCAAGAGACCCAGTACTTC. The chain employs TRBV24-1 and TRBJ2-5, with D maybe TRBD1 (5 bases). V lost 4 bases and J 2 bases, leaving 10 bases between the germline ends. This CDR3 is 14 amino acids long. Germline CDR1 reads KGHDR; CDR2 reads SFDVKD.